Each of the 19 T cell receptor beta chains below was sequenced from the same sample in a study of shared clonotypes between healthy human individuals. Clones were read by immunoSEQ multiplex PCR, and TCRdb kept only the in-frame ones, dropping some. This repertoire shows some 2.1 million clones, roughly 95% found once; its top ten account for more than 0.1%. The sequencing input was naive CD4+ T cells sorted from blood. Indicated subset: CD45RA+ positively selected. Every receptor here comes from a man aged 18 to 35 in good health.

The V and J genes are TRBV7-2 and TRBJ2-2, with D possibly being TRBD1 (6 bases). The germline V gene encodes CDR1 SGHTA and CDR2 FQGNSA. The germline V and J ends were trimmed by 4 bases and 3 bases, with 12 bases remaining between them. This CDR3 is 15 amino acids long. This CDR3 is CASSSGQIYTGELFF. As DNA, the CDR3 is TGTGCCAGCAGCTCTGGACAGATTTACACCGGGGAGCTGTTTTTT.

This chain connects TRBV11-3 to TRBJ2-7; D is uncertain. CDR1 is SGHNT and CDR2 is YENEEA in the germline V gene. V was pared by 1 base and J by 6 bases, with 7 bases between. CDR3 length: 12 residues. CDR3 DNA: TGTGCCAGCAGCTTAGGTTCGAGCGAGCAGTACTTC. Amino acid sequence: CASSLGSSEQYF.

The V and J genes are TRBV27 and TRBJ2-2, with 8 bases matching TRBD1. Germline V gene data show CDR1 as MNHEY and CDR2 as SMNVEV (reference sequence). The CDR3 has 14 residues. V lost 6 bases, J lost 1 base, and 1 base stayed unmatched. The DNA for the CDR3 is TGTGCCAGCAGCGGGACAGGGAACACCGGGGAGCTGTTTTTT. As protein: CASSGTGNTGELFF.

The chain uses TRBV7-2 and TRBJ2-1; no clear D. This CDR3 comprises 13 residues. CDR1 is SGHTA, CDR2 FQGNSA, per germline. Trimming pared 2 bases from V and 5 bases from J, leaving 7 bases between. CDR3 amino acids: CASSLFTDNEQFF. Written as DNA, the CDR3 is TGTGCCAGCAGCTTATTCACAGACAATGAGCAGTTCTTC.

J is TRBJ1-1 and V is TRBV28; no clear D gene. Trimming took off 0 bases at V and 4 bases at J, with 15 bases between the two ends. Germline assignment: CDR1 MDHEN and CDR2 SYDVKM. The CDR3 runs to 16 residues. Here the CDR3 DNA reads TGTGCCAGCAGTTTATGGAAGGAGTCTTGGGGCACTGAAGCTTTCTTT. This translates into CASSLWKESWGTEAFF.

Comment on this clone: Other DNA sequences from this sample encode an identical CDR3 as well. J is TRBJ1-1 and V is TRBV6-5, with unresolved D. From germline, CDR1 is MNHEY and CDR2 SVGAGI. The V and J ends lost 4 bases and 1 base respectively, with 7 bases between them. This CDR3 comprises 13 residues. The CDR3 here is CASSSPGNTEAFF. The CDR3 DNA follows: TGTGCCAGCAGTTCCCCGGGGAACACTGAAGCTTTCTTT.

J is TRBJ1-4 and V is TRBV29-1; 9 bases align to TRBD1. The CDR3 has 14 residues. V lost 4 bases, J lost 4 bases, and 4 bases stayed unmatched. Germline values: CDR1 SQVTM, CDR2 ANQGSEA. DNA for the CDR3: TGCAGCGTTGCCACAGGGGGCGGTAATGAAAAACTGTTTTTT. Protein sequence: CSVATGGGNEKLFF.

This rearrangement joins TRBV5-6 to TRBJ2-5; D is possibly TRBD1 (6 bases). Germline loops: CDR1 SGHDT, CDR2 YYEEEE. V gave up 5 bases and J gave up 4 bases, with 12 bases separating them. The CDR3 extends over 13 amino acids. The CDR3 DNA sequence: TGTGCCAGCAGTCGATACAGGGTAGAGACCCAGTACTTC. It is translated as CASSRYRVETQYF.

This chain joins TRBV5-1 and TRBJ1-5; 7 bases match TRBD1. Germline V gene data show CDR1 as SGHRS and CDR2 as YFSETQ. The V gene end was trimmed by 1 base and the J gene end by 3 bases; junction bases not matched to a gene: 4. The CDR3 is made up of 15 amino acids. CDR3 DNA: TGCGCCAGCAGCTTGCTAGGACAGGACAATCAGCCCCAGCATTTT. Amino acids: CASSLLGQDNQPQHF.

J is TRBJ2-3 and V is TRBV19; no firm D call. The V gene lost 6 bases and the J gene lost 0 bases, with 10 bases spanning the gap. The germline gives CDR1 LNHDA, CDR2 SQIVND (reference sequence). The CDR3 has 14 amino acids. CDR3: CASSLDPSTDTQYF. The DNA for the CDR3 is TGTGCCAGTAGCCTGGACCCGAGCACAGATACGCAGTATTTT.

In the case of this clone: Other nucleotide sequences in the sample specify the same CDR3. This rearrangement joins TRBV11-3 to TRBJ2-2; D ambiguous. V dropped 2 bases and J dropped 4 bases, with 5 bases sitting between them. The CDR3 has 13 residues. Looked up from germline, CDR1 is SGHNT and CDR2 is YENEEA. CDR3 DNA sequence: TGTGCCAGCAGCTTAAGTGGCACCGGGGAGCTGTTTTTT. It codes for CASSLSGTGELFF.

The chain uses TRBV5-1 and TRBJ1-6; 9 nucleotides match TRBD1. From germline, CDR1 is SGHRS and CDR2 YFSETQ. There are 16 residues in the CDR3. Unmatched junction bases numbered 13, after V lost 7 bases and J lost 8 bases. CDR3 sequence: CASPGTGTRNYSPLHF. In DNA, the CDR3 is TGCGCCAGCCCCGGGACAGGGACGAGAAACTATTCACCCCTCCACTTT.

The chain couples TRBV11-2 to TRBJ1-1; D possibly corresponds to TRBD1 (6 bases). Germline V lookup: CDR1 SGHAT, CDR2 FQNNGV. The CDR3 contains 13 residues. Trimming took off 8 bases at V and 0 bases at J, with 10 bases between the two ends. In DNA form, the CDR3 reads TGTGCCAGCCCGGACAGACTGAACACTGAAGCTTTCTTT. Protein: CASPDRLNTEAFF.

This clone has only one observation. J is TRBJ1-1 and V is TRBV6-4; 10 bases are shared with TRBD1. V was pared by 3 bases and J by 4 bases, with 5 bases of the junction left unmatched. The germline CDR1 and CDR2 sequences are MRHNA and SNTAGT. The CDR3 extends over 15 amino acids. As DNA, the CDR3 is TGTGCCAGCAGTGAAGACAGGGGGCCGGGCACTGAAGCTTTCTTT. Residues: CASSEDRGPGTEAFF.

The rearrangement uses TRBV2 and TRBJ2-2; D perhaps matches TRBD1 (5 bases). The CDR3 totals 14 residues. Trimming took off 3 bases at V and 3 bases at J, with 8 bases between the two ends. Germline loops: CDR1 SNHLY, CDR2 FYNNEI. CDR3 nucleotide sequence: TGTGCCAGCAGTGATTCAGGGTACACCGGGGAGCTGTTTTTT. As protein: CASSDSGYTGELFF.

This chain links TRBV4-2 with TRBJ1-2; D unclear. V lost 5 bases and J lost 4, with 17 bases in between. CDR3 length equals 15 residues. Per the germline V gene, CDR1 is LGHNA and CDR2 is YNFKEQ. CDR3 DNA sequence: TGTGCCAGCAGCACTTACAGTAATGCCATCTATGGCTACACCTTC. Translating it yields CASSTYSNAIYGYTF.

This rearrangement joins TRBV2 to TRBJ1-4; 7 bases fit TRBD1. With 0 bases clipped from V and 5 bases from J, the junction kept 9 bases outside the gene matches. The CDR3 has 17 residues. The V gene's germline CDR1 is SNHLY and CDR2 FYNNEI. The CDR3 nucleotides read TGTGCCAGCAGTGAAGCCCGGCGCCCGACAGGGAATGAAAAACTGTTTTTT. Amino acid sequence: CASSEARRPTGNEKLFF.

The chain employs TRBV25-1 and TRBJ1-2; D gene uncertain. V shed 5 bases and J shed 8 bases, with 9 bases lying between them. Germline CDR1 is MGHDK and CDR2 is SYGVNS. This CDR3 has 11 amino acids. The DNA for the CDR3 is TGTGCCAGCAGTCCGGGCCTGGGCTACACCTTC. It translates to CASSPGLGYTF.

The chain combines TRBV5-1 with TRBJ2-1; TRBD2 agrees at 7 bases. The V and J ends lost 3 bases and 9 bases, in that order; junction bases with no gene match: 9. From germline, CDR1 is SGHRS and CDR2 YFSETQ. The CDR3 runs to 14 residues. The CDR3 is CASSSLRTGGEQFF. The CDR3 nucleotides are TGCGCCAGCAGCTCCCTTCGGACGGGGGGTGAGCAGTTCTTC.